Listed here are 26 T cell receptor beta chains from one sample, sequenced in a study of T cells after yellow fever vaccination. One entry per CDR3 protein results from TCRdb running MiXCR on the 5' RACE reads. The data contain 550,000 or so distinct CDR3 sequences, 19% of them seen just once; the ten biggest clones take up more than 13%. Sequencing was performed on PBMCs, taken 15 days after the yellow fever booster vaccination. The receptor set was obtained from a man aged 25 to 40 who received the YFV17D yellow fever vaccine.

CDR3 amino acids: CASRPTPYYEQYF. The CDR3 region has the DNA TGTGCCAGCAGGCCAACCCCTTACTACGAGCAGTACTTC. The J gene is TRBJ2-7, the V gene TRBV27; D is unresolved. The CDR3 is made up of 13 amino acids. Trimming took 6 bases from V and 3 from J, leaving 12 bases between them. CDR1 and CDR2 from the germline V gene are MNHEY and SMNVEV (reference sequence).

The chain carries TRBV11-2 and TRBJ2-1; maybe TRBD2 (5 bases). The germline CDR1 and CDR2 sequences are SGHAT and FQNNGV. The CDR3 contains 16 residues. V shed 4 bases and J shed 0 bases, with 13 bases lying between them. The DNA for the CDR3 is TGTGCCAGCAGCTCCCGAGGGCTTCCCTCCTACAATGAGCAGTTCTTC. Translation gives CASSSRGLPSYNEQFF.

This clonotype was recorded at least ten times. This sequence joins TRBV5-8 and TRBJ2-2; unclear D gene. Per the germline V gene, CDR1 is SGHTS and CDR2 is YDEGEE. The CDR3 has 11 amino acids. Trimming removed 4 bases from V and 6 bases from J, with 4 bases in between. CDR3 sequence: CASSPPGELFF. For the CDR3, the DNA is TGTGCCAGCAGCCCCCCCGGGGAGCTGTTTTTT.

V gene TRBV12-3 or TRBV12-4 combines with J gene TRBJ2-2; either TRBD1 or TRBD2 may fit D (5 bases each). V lost 4 bases, J lost 13 bases, and 13 bases lay in between. CDR3 length: 12 residues. The CDR3: CASSSGTGPLFF. The CDR3 nucleotides are TGTGCCAGCAGTTCCGGGACGGGGCCGCTGTTTTTT.

This clonotype occurred many times. The chain is built from TRBV10-2 and TRBJ2-1, with a possible D match to TRBD2 (6 bases). CDR1 and CDR2 (germline): WSHSY, SAAADI. This CDR3 is 13 amino acids long. V was trimmed by 2 bases and J by 10 bases, leaving 12 bases between them. The chain's CDR3 is CASSERRAEEQFF. The CDR3 DNA sequence: TGCGCCAGCAGTGAGAGGAGGGCGGAAGAGCAGTTCTTC.

The chain joins TRBV7-2 to TRBJ2-1; no firm D call. The germline V and J ends were trimmed by 5 bases and 5 bases, with 13 bases remaining between them. The CDR3 totals 14 residues. CDR1 and CDR2 from the germline V gene are SGHTA and FQGNSA. CDR3 sequence: CASSHYPENNEQFF. Here the CDR3 DNA reads TGTGCCAGCAGCCATTACCCTGAAAACAATGAGCAGTTCTTC.

The rearrangement links TRBV5-6 to TRBJ2-1; D gene uncertain. Per germline, CDR1 SGHDT and CDR2 YYEEEE. The CDR3 runs 12 residues. The V end was cut by 2 bases, the J end by 9 bases, with 9 bases between. The CDR3 DNA reads as TGTGCCAGCAGCTTTGCCCCGGGTGAGCAGTTCTTC. This sequence encodes CASSFAPGEQFF.

The rearrangement joins TRBV6-2 or TRBV6-3 to TRBJ2-2, with D maybe TRBD2 (5 bases). Trimming pared 8 bases from V and 3 bases from J, leaving 7 bases between. The CDR3 length is 12 residues. CDR1 and CDR2 (germline): MNHEY, SVGEGT. The CDR3 region is CASGRDTGELFF. In DNA, the CDR3 is TGTGCCAGCGGGCGGGACACCGGGGAGCTGTTTTTT.

This clonotype was seen only a few times. The chain combines TRBV24-1 with TRBJ2-2; TRBD2 matches at 8 bases. CDR1 and CDR2 from the germline V gene are KGHDR and SFDVKD. V trimming: 1 base; J trimming: 0 bases; junction bases outside the gene matches: 3. The CDR3 runs to 17 residues. The chain's CDR3 is CATSDLRAGANTGELFF. The CDR3 bases are TGTGCCACCAGTGATTTAAGAGCGGGGGCGAACACCGGGGAGCTGTTTTTT.

This clonotype was seen ten or more times. The CDR3 loop reads CASSPSAGGPGTQYF. The DNA for the CDR3 is TGTGCCAGCAGCCCCTCAGCGGGAGGGCCTGGGACCCAGTACTTC. V is TRBV12-3 or TRBV12-4 and J is TRBJ2-5, with 10 bases identical to TRBD2. CDR3 size: 15 residues. Germline trimming cut 6 bases from V and 7 bases from J; bases unmatched to any gene: 11.

This clonotype was seen only a few times. The chain is built from TRBV2 and TRBJ2-1; tentatively, D is TRBD2 (6 bases). This CDR3 spans 12 amino acids. CDR1 is SNHLY and CDR2 is FYNNEI in the germline V gene. Between the trimmed V and J ends, which lost 11 bases and 2 bases, there was a span of 10 bases. For the CDR3, the DNA is TGTGCCGTTTCTAGCGCCTACAATGAGCAGTTCTTC. Its translation is CAVSSAYNEQFF.

In this sample, this clonotype turned up a few times. V and J are TRBV9 and TRBJ2-2; D is perhaps TRBD1 or TRBD2 (6 bases each). The CDR3 extends over 15 amino acids. Germline V lookup: CDR1 SGDLS, CDR2 YYNGEE. Trimming pared 0 bases from V and 6 bases from J, leaving 12 bases between. CDR3 residues: CASSVGVGGPGELFF. DNA for the CDR3: TGTGCCAGCAGCGTAGGAGTTGGGGGGCCCGGGGAGCTGTTTTTT.

This chain joins TRBV6-2 or TRBV6-3 and TRBJ2-1; D ambiguous. This CDR3 comprises 14 residues. The germline CDR1 and CDR2 sequences are MNHEY and SVGEGT. V gave up 6 bases and J gave up 8 bases, with 17 bases separating them. CDR3 sequence: CASSRRLESYEQFF. The DNA of the CDR3 is TGTGCCAGCAGCCGCCGGTTGGAGTCGTATGAGCAGTTCTTC.

The chain links TRBV20-1 to TRBJ2-7; 13 nucleotides line up with TRBD2. The germline V gene has CDR1 DFQATT and CDR2 SNEGSKA (reference sequence). With V trimmed by 4 bases and J by 4 bases, 7 bases remained unmatched. The CDR3 has 15 residues. The CDR3 loop reads CSAIHRTSGRYEQYF. For the CDR3, the DNA is TGCAGTGCTATACACAGGACTAGCGGGAGATACGAGCAGTACTTC.

The rearrangement joins TRBV28 to TRBJ2-3, with D perhaps matching TRBD1 (7 bases). Germline values: CDR1 MDHEN, CDR2 SYDVKM. This CDR3 is 16 amino acids long. Trimming removed 5 bases at V and 2 bases at J, with 17 bases between. The CDR3 here is CASSGGYRGLTDTQYF. As DNA, the CDR3 is TGTGCCAGCAGTGGGGGATACAGGGGACTCACAGATACGCAGTATTTT.

The rearrangement links TRBV9 to TRBJ2-1; D possibly corresponds to TRBD1 (7 bases). The CDR3 loop spans 15 amino acids. Germline-derived CDR1 and CDR2 are SGDLS and YYNGEE. Deletions cut 6 bases from V and 7 bases from J, with 20 bases between. The CDR3 DNA follows: TGTGCCAGCACCGGGAAGGGGGCGGGATGGAATGAGCAGTTCTTC. The encoded protein is CASTGKGAGWNEQFF.

The chain joins TRBV5-4 to TRBJ2-6; no clear D. This CDR3 has 13 residues. Between the trimmed V and J ends, which lost 3 bases and 2 bases, there was a span of 3 bases. Germline V gene lookup returns CDR1 SGHNT and CDR2 YYREEE (reference sequence). The CDR3 DNA sequence: TGTGCCAGCAGCTGGACTGGGGCCAACGTCCTGACTTTC. Residues: CASSWTGANVLTF.

Many counts were recorded for this clonotype. This chain links TRBV18 with TRBJ2-1; TRBD2 matches at 8 bases. J was trimmed by 12 bases and V by 3 bases; bases with no gene match: 7. The germline V gene has CDR1 KGHSH and CDR2 LQKENI. The CDR3 consists of 13 residues. The chain's CDR3 is CASSPKLAEGQFF. The CDR3 nucleotides are TGTGCCAGCTCACCCAAACTAGCGGAGGGGCAGTTCTTC.

This clonotype was seen a few times. The chain is built from TRBV10-1 and TRBJ2-7, with D possibly called TRBD1 or TRBD2 (5 bases each). Deletions cut 0 bases from V and 5 bases from J, with 14 bases between. Germline V gives CDR1 WNHNN, CDR2 SYGVQD (reference sequence). This CDR3 region has 15 residues. CDR3 sequence reads: CASSESTRGVNEQYF. Here the CDR3 DNA reads TGCGCCAGCAGTGAGTCCACTAGGGGTGTAAACGAGCAGTACTTC.

The genes are TRBV4-3 and TRBJ2-2; perhaps D is TRBD1 or TRBD2 (5 bases each). Per the germline V gene, CDR1 is LGHNA and CDR2 is YSLEER. The V gene lost 1 base and the J gene lost 6 bases, with 12 bases spanning the gap. This CDR3 contains 15 residues. The CDR3 protein is CASSQAEGRAGELFF. Written as DNA, the CDR3 is TGCGCCAGCAGCCAAGCCGAGGGGAGAGCCGGGGAGCTGTTTTTT.

The rearrangement uses TRBV12-3 or TRBV12-4 and TRBJ1-4; the match to TRBD1 covers 7 bases. The trim removed 7 bases at V and 1 base at J, leaving 15 bases unmatched. The CDR3 runs 18 residues. For the CDR3, the DNA is TGTGCCAGCACTCCCGGGACAGTTATAGACGTAACTAATGAAAAACTGTTTTTT. Encoded protein: CASTPGTVIDVTNEKLFF.

The chain links TRBV29-1 to TRBJ2-3; D not resolved. This CDR3 spans 10 amino acids. Trimming took off 7 bases at V and 8 bases at J, with 10 bases between the two ends. The V gene's germline CDR1 is SQVTM and CDR2 ANQGSEA. CDR3 loop: CSASSGTQYF. The CDR3 nucleotides read TGCAGCGCCAGTTCTGGTACGCAGTATTTT.

The chain uses TRBV12-3 or TRBV12-4 and TRBJ2-1; the D is unclear. The CDR3 totals 12 residues. V lost 1 base and J lost 9, with 7 bases in between. CDR3 DNA: TGTGCCAGCAGTTTAGGCTTTGGTGAGCAGTTCTTC. Translating gives CASSLGFGEQFF.

The chain recombines TRBV5-1 with TRBJ2-5, with D possibly TRBD2 on 5 matching bases. Between the trimmed V and J ends, which lost 7 bases and 5 bases, there was a span of 21 bases. This CDR3 has 15 residues. Germline assignment: CDR1 SGHRS and CDR2 YFSETQ. CDR3 DNA sequence: TGCGCCAGCTCGGCATATGAGGGTGTTCGGGAGACCCAGTACTTC. Translation: CASSAYEGVRETQYF.

This clonotype has more than one count but fewer than ten. The chain couples TRBV20-1 to TRBJ2-3; TRBD2 matches at 13 bases. This CDR3 region has 15 residues. Trimming removed 4 bases from V and 1 base from J; junction bases left unmatched: 2. Germline V CDR1 and CDR2: DFQATT, SNEGSKA (reference sequence). CDR3 region: CSAKGLAGGTDTQYF. CDR3 sequence (DNA): TGCAGTGCTAAAGGACTAGCGGGGGGCACAGATACGCAGTATTTT.

V usage is TRBV5-1 and J usage is TRBJ2-2; no definite D call. CDR1 and CDR2 (germline): SGHRS, YFSETQ. CDR3 length: 14 amino acids. Trimming took off 1 base at V and 7 bases at J, with 11 bases between the two ends. The CDR3: CASSLRQSGGELFF. CDR3 sequence (DNA): TGCGCCAGCAGCTTGCGCCAGTCGGGCGGGGAGCTGTTTTTT.